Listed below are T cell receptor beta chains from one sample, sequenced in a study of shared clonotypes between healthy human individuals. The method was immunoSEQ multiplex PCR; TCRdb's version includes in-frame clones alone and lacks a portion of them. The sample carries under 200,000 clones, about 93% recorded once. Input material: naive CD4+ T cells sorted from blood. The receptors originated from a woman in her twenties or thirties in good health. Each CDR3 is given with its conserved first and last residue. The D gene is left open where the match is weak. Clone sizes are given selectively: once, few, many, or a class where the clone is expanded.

TGCAGCGTCTCTAGCCCTGCAACTAATGAAAAACTGTTTTTT,CSVSSPATNEKLFF,-,TRBV29-1,-,TRBJ1-4,14
TGTGCCAGCAGCTTGGAGGGGGACAGGGGACAATATGGCTACACCTTC,CASSLEGDRGQYGYTF,-,TRBV5-6,TRBD1,TRBJ1-2,16
TGTGCCAGCAGCTTAGCGGGACCCCAAGAGACCCAGTACTTC,CASSLAGPQETQYF,-,TRBV7-7,-,TRBJ2-5,14
TGTGCCTGGAGTGAAACGGGACGGAAGTCCCACTATGGCTACACCTTC,CAWSETGRKSHYGYTF,-,TRBV30,-,TRBJ1-2,16
TGCGCCAGCAGCAACCGGGACACCCATTCTGGGGCCAACGTCCTGACTTTC,CASSNRDTHSGANVLTF,-,TRBV5-1,-,TRBJ2-6,17
TGCAGCGTTGATGGAGCCGGCCCCTACGAGCAGTACTTC,CSVDGAGPYEQYF,-,TRBV29-1,-,TRBJ2-7,13
TGTGCCAGCAGTTTCGGGTTCAAGCACCACTTT,CASSFGFKHHF,-,TRBV28,-,TRBJ1-6,11
TGTGCCAGCAGCTTGAGGTGGCGGTACCAAGAGACCCAGTACTTC,CASSLRWRYQETQYF,-,TRBV5-6,-,TRBJ2-5,15
TGTGCCAGCAGTTCGGCAGAGACCCAGTACTTC,CASSSAETQYF,-,TRBV25-1,-,TRBJ2-5,11
TGTGCCAGCAGTTTATCTCTTGTCGCTAGCGGGGCGCGGAGGCAGTACTTC,CASSLSLVASGARRQYF,-,TRBV27,TRBD2,TRBJ2-7,17
TGTGCCAGCAGCTTAGTATACAGCCCCCGTACGGGAGTAACCTACGAGCAGTACTTC,CASSLVYSPRTGVTYEQYF,once,TRBV7-2,-,TRBJ2-7,19